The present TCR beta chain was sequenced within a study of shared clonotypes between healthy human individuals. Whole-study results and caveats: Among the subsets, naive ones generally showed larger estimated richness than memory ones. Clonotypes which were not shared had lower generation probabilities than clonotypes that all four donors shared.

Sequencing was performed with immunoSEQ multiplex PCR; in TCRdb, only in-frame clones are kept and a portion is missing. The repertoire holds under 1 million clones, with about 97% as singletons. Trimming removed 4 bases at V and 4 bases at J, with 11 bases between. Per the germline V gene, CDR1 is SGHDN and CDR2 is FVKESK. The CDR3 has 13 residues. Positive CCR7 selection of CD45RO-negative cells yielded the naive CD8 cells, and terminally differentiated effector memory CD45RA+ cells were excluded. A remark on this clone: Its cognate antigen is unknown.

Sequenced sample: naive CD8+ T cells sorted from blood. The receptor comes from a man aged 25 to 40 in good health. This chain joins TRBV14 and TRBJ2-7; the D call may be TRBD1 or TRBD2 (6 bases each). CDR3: CASSPGAGYEQYF. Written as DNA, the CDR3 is TGTGCCAGCAGCCCAGGGGCGGGATACGAGCAGTACTTC.